This T cell receptor (beta chain) was retrieved from a study of OX40 agonist ivuxolimab in advanced cancers. At the level of the study: Age averaged 60 years (range about 23 to 80), and 82.7% were male.

To note about this clone: The antigen is unknown.

Blood was sampled at baseline, cycle 4 day 1, and cycle 7 day 1. Germline assignment: CDR1 SGHDT and CDR2 YYEEEE. Trimming left V 2 bases short and J 3 bases short, with 11 bases between. The CDR3 runs to 15 residues. Profiling relied on immunoSEQ multiplex PCR, and the TCRdb table lists in-frame clones only, not all of them. The data show 95,000 to 150,000 clones, with about 93% seen just once and 0.15% to 0.17% held by the top ten. Overall study findings and caveats: There was clonal expansion of CD4+ and CD8+ blood T cells by week 6 at 0.1 to 3.0 mg/kg.

The chain carries TRBV5-6 and TRBJ1-4; perhaps TRBD1 as D (5 bases). This specimen was CD4+ or CD8+ T cells sorted from blood, taken in a trial of the OX40 agonist ivuxolimab. This sequence was found in an adult with an advanced solid tumor such as melanoma, head and neck, liver or kidney cancer. CDR3 sequence reads: CASSLPGGANEKLFF. CDR3 DNA: TGTGCCAGCAGCTTACCTGGGGGGGCTAATGAAAAACTGTTTTTT.